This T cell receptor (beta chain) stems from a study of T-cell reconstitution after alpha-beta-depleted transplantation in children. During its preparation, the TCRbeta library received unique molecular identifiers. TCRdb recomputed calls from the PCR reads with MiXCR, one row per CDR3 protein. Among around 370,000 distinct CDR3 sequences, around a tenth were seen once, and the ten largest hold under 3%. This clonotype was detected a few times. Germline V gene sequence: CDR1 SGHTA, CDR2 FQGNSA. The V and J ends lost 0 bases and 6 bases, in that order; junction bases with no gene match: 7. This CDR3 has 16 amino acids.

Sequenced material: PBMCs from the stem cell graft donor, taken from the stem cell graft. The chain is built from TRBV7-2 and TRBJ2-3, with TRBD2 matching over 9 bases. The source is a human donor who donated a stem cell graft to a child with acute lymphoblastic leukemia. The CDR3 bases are TGTGCCAGCAGCTTAGCGATGGCGGGAGGGTATGATACGCAGTATTTT. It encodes CASSLAMAGGYDTQYF.